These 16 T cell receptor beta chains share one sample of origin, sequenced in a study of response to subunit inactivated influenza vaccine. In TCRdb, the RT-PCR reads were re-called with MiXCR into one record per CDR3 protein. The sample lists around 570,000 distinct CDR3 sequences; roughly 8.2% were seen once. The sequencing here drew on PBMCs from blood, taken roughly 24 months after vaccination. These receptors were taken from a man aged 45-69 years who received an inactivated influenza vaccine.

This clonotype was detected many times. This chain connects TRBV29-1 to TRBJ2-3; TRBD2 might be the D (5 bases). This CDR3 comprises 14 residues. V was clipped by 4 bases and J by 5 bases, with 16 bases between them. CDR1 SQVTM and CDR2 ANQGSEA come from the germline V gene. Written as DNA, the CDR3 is TGCAGCGTTGGGGAGTTCATATCGGGAGATACGCAGTATTTT. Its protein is CSVGEFISGDTQYF.

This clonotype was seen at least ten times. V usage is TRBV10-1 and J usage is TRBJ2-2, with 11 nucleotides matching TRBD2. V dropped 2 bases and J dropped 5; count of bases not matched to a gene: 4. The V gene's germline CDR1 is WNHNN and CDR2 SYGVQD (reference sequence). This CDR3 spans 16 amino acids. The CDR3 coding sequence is TGCGCCAGCAGTGAGGGACTAGCGGGTCCAACCGGGGAGCTGTTTTTT. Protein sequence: CASSEGLAGPTGELFF.

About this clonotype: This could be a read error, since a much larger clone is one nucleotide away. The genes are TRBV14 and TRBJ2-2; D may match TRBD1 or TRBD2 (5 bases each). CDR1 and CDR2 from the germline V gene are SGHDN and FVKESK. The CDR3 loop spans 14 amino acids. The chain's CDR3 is CASSQLTVTGDLFF. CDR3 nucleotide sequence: TGTGCCAGCAGCCAGTTGACAGTCACCGGGGATCTGTTTTTT.

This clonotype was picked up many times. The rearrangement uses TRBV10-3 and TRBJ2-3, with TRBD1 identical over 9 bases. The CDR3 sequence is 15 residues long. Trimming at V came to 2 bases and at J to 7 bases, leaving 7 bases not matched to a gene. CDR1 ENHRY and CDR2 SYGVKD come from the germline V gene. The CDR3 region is CAISETGTGRNTQYF. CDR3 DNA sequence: TGTGCCATCAGTGAGACCGGGACAGGGAGAAATACGCAGTATTTT.

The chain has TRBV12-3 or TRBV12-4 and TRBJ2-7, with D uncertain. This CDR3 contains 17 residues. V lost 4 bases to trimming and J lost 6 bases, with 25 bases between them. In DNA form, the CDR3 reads TGTGCCAGCAGTTCCCGAACTGAACAGAGGTGGTTGGGCGAGCAGTACTTC. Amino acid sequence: CASSSRTEQRWLGEQYF.

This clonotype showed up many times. CDR3 residues: CSVMSANTEAFF. Here the CDR3 DNA reads TGCAGCGTTATGAGTGCGAACACTGAAGCTTTCTTT. V and J are TRBV29-1 and TRBJ1-1, with D unresolved. The V and J ends lost 5 bases and 1 base respectively, with 8 bases between them. Germline lookup yields CDR1 SQVTM and CDR2 ANQGSEA. The CDR3 is made up of 12 amino acids.

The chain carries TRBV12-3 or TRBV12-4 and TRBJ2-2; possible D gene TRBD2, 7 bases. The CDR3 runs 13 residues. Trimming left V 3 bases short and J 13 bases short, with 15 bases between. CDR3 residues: CASSLRGGAGLFF. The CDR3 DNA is TGTGCCAGCAGTTTGAGGGGGGGTGCGGGGCTGTTTTTT.

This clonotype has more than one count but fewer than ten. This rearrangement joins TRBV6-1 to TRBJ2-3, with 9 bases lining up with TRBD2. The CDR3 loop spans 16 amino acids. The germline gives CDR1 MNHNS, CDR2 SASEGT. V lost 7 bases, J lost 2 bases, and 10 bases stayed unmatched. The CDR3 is CASTDFGTSNTDTQYF. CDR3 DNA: TGTGCCAGCACCGACTTCGGGACTAGCAACACAGATACGCAGTATTTT.

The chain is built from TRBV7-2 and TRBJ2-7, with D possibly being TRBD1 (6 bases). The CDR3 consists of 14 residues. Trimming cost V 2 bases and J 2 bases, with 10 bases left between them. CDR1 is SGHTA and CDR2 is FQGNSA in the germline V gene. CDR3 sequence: CASSLLDRPYEQYF. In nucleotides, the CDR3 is TGTGCCAGCAGCTTATTAGACAGGCCCTACGAGCAGTACTTC. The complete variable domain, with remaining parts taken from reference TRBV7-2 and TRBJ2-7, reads GAGVSQSPSNKVTEKGKDVELRCDPISGHTALYWYRQSLGQGLEFLIYFQGNSAPDKSGLPSDRFSAERTGGSVSTLTIQRTQQEDSAVYLCASSLLDRPYEQYFGPGTRLTVT.

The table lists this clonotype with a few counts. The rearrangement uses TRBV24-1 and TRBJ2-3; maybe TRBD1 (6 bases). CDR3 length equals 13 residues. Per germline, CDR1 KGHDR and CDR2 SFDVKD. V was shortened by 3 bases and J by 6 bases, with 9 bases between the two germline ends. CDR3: CATSDPGVDTQYF. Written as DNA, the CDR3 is TGTGCCACCAGTGATCCAGGGGTTGATACGCAGTATTTT.

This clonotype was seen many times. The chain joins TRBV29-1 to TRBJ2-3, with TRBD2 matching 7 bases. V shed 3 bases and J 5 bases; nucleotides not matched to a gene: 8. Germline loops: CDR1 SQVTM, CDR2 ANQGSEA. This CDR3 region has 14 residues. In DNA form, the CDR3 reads TGCAGCGTTGAGATGGGAGGGTATGAAGATACGCAGTATTTT. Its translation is CSVEMGGYEDTQYF.

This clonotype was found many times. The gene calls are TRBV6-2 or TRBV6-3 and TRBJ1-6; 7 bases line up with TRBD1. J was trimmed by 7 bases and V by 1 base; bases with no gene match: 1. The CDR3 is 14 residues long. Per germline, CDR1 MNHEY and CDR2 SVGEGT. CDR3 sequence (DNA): TGTGCCAGCAGTTACTTACAGGGGAATTCACCCCTCCACTTT. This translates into CASSYLQGNSPLHF.

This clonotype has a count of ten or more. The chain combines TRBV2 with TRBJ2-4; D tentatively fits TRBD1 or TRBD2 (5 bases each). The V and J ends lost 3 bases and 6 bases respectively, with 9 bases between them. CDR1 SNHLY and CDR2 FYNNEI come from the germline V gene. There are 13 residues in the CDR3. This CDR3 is CASSDGAGNIQYF. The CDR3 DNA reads TGTGCCAGCAGTGACGGGGCGGGAAACATTCAGTACTTC.

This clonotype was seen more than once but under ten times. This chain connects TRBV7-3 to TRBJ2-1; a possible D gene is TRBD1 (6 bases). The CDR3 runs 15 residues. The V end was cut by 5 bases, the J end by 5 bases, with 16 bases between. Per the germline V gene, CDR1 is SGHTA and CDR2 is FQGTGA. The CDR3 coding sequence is TGTGCCAGCAGCCAGGGGCAGGCGACCAACAATGAGCAGTTCTTC. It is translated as CASSQGQATNNEQFF.

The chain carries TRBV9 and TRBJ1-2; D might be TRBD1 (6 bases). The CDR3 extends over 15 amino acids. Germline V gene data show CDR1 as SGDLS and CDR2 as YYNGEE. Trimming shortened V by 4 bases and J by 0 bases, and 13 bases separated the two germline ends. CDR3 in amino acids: CASSMTGNTNYGYTF. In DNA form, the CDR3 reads TGTGCCAGCAGCATGACAGGCAATACTAACTATGGCTACACCTTC.

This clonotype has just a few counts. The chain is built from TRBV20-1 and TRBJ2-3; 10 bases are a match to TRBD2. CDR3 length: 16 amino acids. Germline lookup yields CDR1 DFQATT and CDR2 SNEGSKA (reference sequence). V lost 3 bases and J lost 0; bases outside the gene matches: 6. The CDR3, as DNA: TGCAGTGCTAGCCCTCCTAGCGGGGGTAGCACAGATACGCAGTATTTT. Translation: CSASPPSGGSTDTQYF.